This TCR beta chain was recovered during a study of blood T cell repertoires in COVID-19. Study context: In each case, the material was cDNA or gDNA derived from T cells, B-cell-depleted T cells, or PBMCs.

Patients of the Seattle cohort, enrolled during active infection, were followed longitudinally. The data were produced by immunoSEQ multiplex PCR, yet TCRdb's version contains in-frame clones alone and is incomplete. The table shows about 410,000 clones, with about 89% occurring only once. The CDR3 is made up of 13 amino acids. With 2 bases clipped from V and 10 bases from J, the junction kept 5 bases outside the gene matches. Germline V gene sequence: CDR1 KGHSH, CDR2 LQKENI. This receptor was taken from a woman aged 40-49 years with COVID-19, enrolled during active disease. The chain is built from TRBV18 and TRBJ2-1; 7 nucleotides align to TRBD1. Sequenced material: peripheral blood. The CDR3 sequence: CASSPAIGGEQFF. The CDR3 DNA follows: TGTGCCAGCTCACCAGCTATAGGGGGCGAGCAGTTCTTC.